Given below is one TCR beta chain in context. Repertoires were generated with immunoSEQ multiplex PCR, while TCRdb's copy carries only in-frame clones and drops some. The sample includes about 270,000 clones, over 75% of them seen just once. The data originate from a study of blood T cell repertoires in COVID-19. Germline trimming cut 4 bases from V and 7 bases from J; bases unmatched to any gene: 11. The CDR3 is made up of 16 amino acids. CDR1 and CDR2 from the germline V gene are MGHDK and SYGVNS. Sequencing was done on a sample of peripheral blood. The chain links TRBV25-1 to TRBJ2-1, with 9 bases that match TRBD1. This receptor was taken from a human donor in a cohort sampled during active COVID-19. The CDR3: CASSVPGTGLDNEQFF. The CDR3 DNA follows: TGTGCCAGCAGTGTCCCAGGGACAGGGCTTGATAATGAGCAGTTCTTC.